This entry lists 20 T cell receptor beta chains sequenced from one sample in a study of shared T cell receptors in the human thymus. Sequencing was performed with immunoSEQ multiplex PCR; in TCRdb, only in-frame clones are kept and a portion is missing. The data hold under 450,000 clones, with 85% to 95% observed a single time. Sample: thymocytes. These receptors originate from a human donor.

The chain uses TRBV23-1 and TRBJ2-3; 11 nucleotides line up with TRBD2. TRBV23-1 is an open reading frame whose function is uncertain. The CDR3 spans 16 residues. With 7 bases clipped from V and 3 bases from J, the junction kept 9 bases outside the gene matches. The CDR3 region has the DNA TGCGCCAGCACTTTGACTAGCGGGGCTTGGACAGATACGCAGTATTTT. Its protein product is CASTLTSGAWTDTQYF.

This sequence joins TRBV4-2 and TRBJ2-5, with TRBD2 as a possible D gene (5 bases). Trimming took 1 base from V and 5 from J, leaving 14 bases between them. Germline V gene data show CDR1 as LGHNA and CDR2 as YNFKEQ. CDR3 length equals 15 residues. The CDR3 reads CASSQGTGMVETQYF. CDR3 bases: TGTGCCAGCAGCCAAGGGACGGGAATGGTGGAGACCCAGTACTTC.

In DNA form, the CDR3 reads TGTGCCAGCAGCTTACACCTAGCGGGAGTCTACGAGCAGTACTTC. Its translation is CASSLHLAGVYEQYF. This chain connects TRBV11-2 to TRBJ2-7, with 10 bases identical to TRBD2. The CDR3 runs to 15 residues. The junction had 4 bases not matched to a gene; V was cut back by 2 bases and J by 3 bases. Per germline, CDR1 SGHAT and CDR2 FQNNGV.

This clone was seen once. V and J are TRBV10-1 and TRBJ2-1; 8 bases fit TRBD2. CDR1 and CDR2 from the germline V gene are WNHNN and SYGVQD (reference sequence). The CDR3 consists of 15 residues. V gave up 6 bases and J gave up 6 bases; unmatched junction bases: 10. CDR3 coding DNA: TGCGCCAGCAGCCGCGGGAGGATGTGGGCCAATGAGCAGTTCTTC. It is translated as CASSRGRMWANEQFF.

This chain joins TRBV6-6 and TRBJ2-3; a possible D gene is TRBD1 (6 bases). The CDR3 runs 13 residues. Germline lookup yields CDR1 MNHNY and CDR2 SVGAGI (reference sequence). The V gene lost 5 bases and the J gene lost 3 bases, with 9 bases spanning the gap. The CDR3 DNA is TGTGCCAGCAGTCGGCAGGGGACAGATACGCAGTATTTT. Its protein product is CASSRQGTDTQYF.

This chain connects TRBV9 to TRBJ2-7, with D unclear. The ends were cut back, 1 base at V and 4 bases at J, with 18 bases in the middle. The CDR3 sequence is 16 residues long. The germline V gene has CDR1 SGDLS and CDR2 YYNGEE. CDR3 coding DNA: TGTGCCAGCAGCGTAATTCCCCGGCTTGAATTATACGAGCAGTACTTC. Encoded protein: CASSVIPRLELYEQYF. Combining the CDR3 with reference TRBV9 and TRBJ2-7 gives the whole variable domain DSGVTQTPKHLITATGQRVTLRCSPRSGDLSVYWYQQSLDQGLQFLIQYYNGEERAKGNILERFSAQQFPDLHSELNLSSLELGDSALYFCASSVIPRLELYEQYFGPGTRLTVT.

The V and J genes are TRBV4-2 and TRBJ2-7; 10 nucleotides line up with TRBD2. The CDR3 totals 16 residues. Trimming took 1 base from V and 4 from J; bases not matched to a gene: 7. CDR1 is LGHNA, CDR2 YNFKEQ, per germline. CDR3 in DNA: TGTGCCAGCAGCCAAGCATCGGGACTAGCGCTTTACGAGCAGTACTTC. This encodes CASSQASGLALYEQYF.

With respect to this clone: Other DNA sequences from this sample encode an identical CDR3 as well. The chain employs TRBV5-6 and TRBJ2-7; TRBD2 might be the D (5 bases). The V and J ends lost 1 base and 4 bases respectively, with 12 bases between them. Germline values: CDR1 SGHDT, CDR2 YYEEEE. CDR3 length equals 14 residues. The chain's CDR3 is CASSLPGSRYEQYF. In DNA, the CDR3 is TGTGCCAGCAGCTTGCCGGGGAGCAGGTACGAGCAGTACTTC.

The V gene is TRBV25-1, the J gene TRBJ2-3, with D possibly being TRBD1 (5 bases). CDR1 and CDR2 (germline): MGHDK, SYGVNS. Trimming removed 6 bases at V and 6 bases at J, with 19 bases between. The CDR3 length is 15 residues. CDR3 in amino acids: CASSGAGLLTDTQYF. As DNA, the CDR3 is TGTGCCAGCAGCGGCGCAGGGCTCCTGACCGATACGCAGTATTTT.

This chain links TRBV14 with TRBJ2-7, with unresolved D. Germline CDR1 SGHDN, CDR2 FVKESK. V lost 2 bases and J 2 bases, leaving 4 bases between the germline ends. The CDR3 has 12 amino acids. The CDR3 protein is CASSQSAYEQYF. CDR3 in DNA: TGTGCCAGCAGCCAAAGCGCCTACGAGCAGTACTTC.

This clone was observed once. The CDR3 sequence is CASSEPLERRSTDTQYF. CDR3 coding DNA: TGTGCCAGCAGCGAACCCCTCGAGCGGAGAAGCACAGATACGCAGTATTTT. The J gene is TRBJ2-3, the V gene TRBV9; TRBD2 is a possible D gene (5 bases). Per germline, CDR1 SGDLS and CDR2 YYNGEE. The CDR3 is made up of 17 amino acids. Trimming pared 3 bases from V and 0 bases from J, leaving 17 bases between.

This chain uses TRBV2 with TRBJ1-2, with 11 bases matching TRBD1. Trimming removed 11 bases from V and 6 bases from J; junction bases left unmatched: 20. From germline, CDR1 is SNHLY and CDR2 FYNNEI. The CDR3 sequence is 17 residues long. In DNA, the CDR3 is TGTGCCCGACAAAGCTTTTCACGGGGGACAGGGGGTAATGGCTACACCTTC. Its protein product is CARQSFSRGTGGNGYTF.

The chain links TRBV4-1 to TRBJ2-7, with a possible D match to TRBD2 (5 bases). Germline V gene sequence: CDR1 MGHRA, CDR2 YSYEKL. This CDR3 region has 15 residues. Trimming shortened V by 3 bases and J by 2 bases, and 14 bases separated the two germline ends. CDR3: CASSQSQRTPYEQYF. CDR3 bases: TGCGCCAGCAGCCAGAGTCAGAGGACTCCCTACGAGCAGTACTTC.

CDR3 bases: TGCGCCAGCAGCCAAAGTGTGGGAGGGGTCCAAAACATTCAGTACTTC. Its protein product is CASSQSVGGVQNIQYF. V is TRBV4-1 and J is TRBJ2-4; TRBD2 agrees at 7 bases. This CDR3 spans 16 amino acids. V shed 2 bases, J shed 5 bases, and the junction held 9 bases outside the gene matches. Looked up from germline, CDR1 is MGHRA and CDR2 is YSYEKL.

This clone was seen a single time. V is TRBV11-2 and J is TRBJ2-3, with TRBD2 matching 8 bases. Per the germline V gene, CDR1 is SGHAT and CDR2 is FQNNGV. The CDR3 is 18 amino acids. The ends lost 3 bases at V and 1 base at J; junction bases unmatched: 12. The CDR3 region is CASSFREAGDQGTDTQYF. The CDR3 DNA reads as TGTGCCAGCAGCTTCCGGGAAGCGGGAGATCAGGGCACAGATACGCAGTATTTT.

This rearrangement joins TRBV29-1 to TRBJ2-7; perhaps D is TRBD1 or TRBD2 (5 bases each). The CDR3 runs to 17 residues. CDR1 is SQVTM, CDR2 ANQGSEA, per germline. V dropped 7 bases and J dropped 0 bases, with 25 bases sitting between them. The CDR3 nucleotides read TGCAGCGCCGGGGACGGACCATCTTCTCCCTCCTCCTACGAGCAGTACTTC. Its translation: CSAGDGPSSPSSYEQYF.

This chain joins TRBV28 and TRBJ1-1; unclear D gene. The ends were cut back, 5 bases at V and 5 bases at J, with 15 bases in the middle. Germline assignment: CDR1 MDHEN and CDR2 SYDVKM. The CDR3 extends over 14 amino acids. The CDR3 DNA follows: TGTGCCAGCAGTCCATGCCGGGGAGGGACTGAAGCTTTCTTT. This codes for CASSPCRGGTEAFF.

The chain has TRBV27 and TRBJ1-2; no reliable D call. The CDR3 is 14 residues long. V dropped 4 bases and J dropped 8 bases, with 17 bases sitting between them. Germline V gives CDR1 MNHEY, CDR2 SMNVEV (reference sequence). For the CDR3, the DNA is TGTGCCAGCAGTTCAATTGGTTCGGGTCGGGGCTACACCTTC. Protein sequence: CASSSIGSGRGYTF.

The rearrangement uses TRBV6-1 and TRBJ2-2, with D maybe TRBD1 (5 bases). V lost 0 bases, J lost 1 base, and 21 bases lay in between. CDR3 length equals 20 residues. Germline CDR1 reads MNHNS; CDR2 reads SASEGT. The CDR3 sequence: CASSEAMSTSRAQNTGELFF. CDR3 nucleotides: TGTGCCAGCAGTGAAGCCATGTCCACCAGCAGGGCCCAGAACACCGGGGAGCTGTTTTTT.

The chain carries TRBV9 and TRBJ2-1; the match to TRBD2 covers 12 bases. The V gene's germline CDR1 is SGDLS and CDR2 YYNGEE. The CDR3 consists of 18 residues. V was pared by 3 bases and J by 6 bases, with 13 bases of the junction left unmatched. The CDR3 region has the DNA TGTGCCAGCAGCGACCCCCTGACTAGCGGGAGAGAACCCAATGAGCAGTTCTTC. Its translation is CASSDPLTSGREPNEQFF.